This T cell receptor beta chain was profiled in a study of shared clonotypes between healthy human individuals. Regarding the study as a whole: Collection of samples was limited to blood; tissue repertoires likely differ. An expected dependence of interdonor clonotype sharing on sequencing depth was noted.

Germline CDR1 SGHDT, CDR2 YYEEEE. This CDR3 has 15 residues. The germline V and J ends were trimmed by 0 bases and 4 bases, with 13 bases remaining between them. Details on this clone: Its antigen is currently unknown.

Profiled with immunoSEQ multiplex PCR; TCRdb holds only in-frame clones, not every one. The sample includes some 480,000 clones, 79% of them seen just once. This TCR was sampled from a woman aged 40-49 years in good health. Some clones in this sample may be carry-over from other donors' samples. The material sequenced was PBMCs. The V and J genes are TRBV5-6 and TRBJ1-2, with a weak D call TRBD1 (5 bases). The CDR3 nucleotides are TGTGCCAGCAGCTTGGCGGGCAGGGAGGGCTATGGCTACACCTTC. This gives the protein CASSLAGREGYGYTF.